Below, 10 T cell receptor beta chains from the same sample are listed, as sequenced in a study of T cell changes during pregnancy in multiple sclerosis. The table came from immunoSEQ multiplex PCR; TCRdb's copy has only in-frame clones and leaves some out. The sample records roughly 110,000 clones, roughly 90% being singletons. The starting material was peripheral blood, obtained after pregnancy. These receptors originate from a female donor with multiple sclerosis, enrolled in a pregnancy study.

V is TRBV19 and J is TRBJ2-1, with D hard to call. Germline V gene sequence: CDR1 LNHDA, CDR2 SQIVND (reference sequence). V lost 2 bases and J lost 9, with 20 bases in between. The CDR3 is made up of 16 amino acids. In nucleotides, the CDR3 is TGTGCCAGTAGTATAACGAGGCTAGTGGTCTTAAGTGAGCAGTTCTTC. This encodes CASSITRLVVLSEQFF.

This rearrangement joins TRBV5-1 to TRBJ2-1; 10 bases are shared with TRBD2. J was trimmed by 7 bases and V by 7 bases; bases with no gene match: 11. Germline CDR1 SGHRS, CDR2 YFSETQ. The CDR3 spans 15 residues. CDR3 in amino acids: CASAGVAGGDNEQFF. CDR3 coding DNA: TGCGCCAGCGCAGGGGTAGCGGGAGGAGATAATGAGCAGTTCTTC.

The chain has TRBV25-1 and TRBJ2-2; 10 bases map to TRBD1. CDR1 is MGHDK, CDR2 SYGVNS, per germline. Trimming at V came to 3 bases and at J to 1 base, leaving 5 bases not matched to a gene. The length of the CDR3 is 17 residues. CDR3 amino acids: CASSETGTGVNTGELFF. DNA for the CDR3: TGTGCCAGCAGTGAGACCGGGACAGGGGTGAACACCGGGGAGCTGTTTTTT.

The chain employs TRBV21-1 and TRBJ2-7; the table's D call, TRBD1, has no DNA check behind it. TRBV21-1 is deemed a pseudogene. The CDR3 consists of 13 residues. The CDR3 spells CASSKGGHYEQYF. CDR3 nucleotide sequence: TGTGCCAGCAGCAAAGGGGGACACTACGAGCAGTACTTC.

The rearrangement joins TRBV2 to TRBJ1-4, with a tentative D call TRBD1 (6 bases). V gave up 3 bases and J gave up 8 bases, with 16 bases separating them. The CDR3 totals 15 residues. Germline values: CDR1 SNHLY, CDR2 FYNNEI. The CDR3 nucleotides read TGTGCCAGCAGTGACCCGGGACATTCAAGGGAAAAACTGTTTTTT. Protein product: CASSDPGHSREKLFF.

For this clone: Germline and junction disagree at one end, which may indicate a read error. CDR3 sequence (DNA): TGTGCCAGCAGTGACGGTCTAGGGGGAGCGGATATGCAGTATTTT. Protein: CASSDGLGGADMQYF. The chain employs TRBV6-4 and TRBJ2-3; tentative D call: TRBD1 (6 bases). The CDR3 consists of 15 residues. CDR1 is MRHNA, CDR2 SNTAGT, per germline.

The rearrangement uses TRBV2 and TRBJ2-7; 11 bases are shared with TRBD2. Germline trimming cut 6 bases from V and 5 bases from J; bases unmatched to any gene: 12. This CDR3 has 16 amino acids. Germline V gene sequence: CDR1 SNHLY, CDR2 FYNNEI. The CDR3 bases are TGTGCCAGCAGCGTCGGGTTTAGCGGGAGGGCTGACGAGCAGTACTTC. Encoded protein: CASSVGFSGRADEQYF. Looking up the rest from reference TRBV2 and TRBJ2-7 gives the full variable domain: EPEVTQTPSHQVTQMGQEVILRCVPISNHLYFYWYRQILGQKVEFLVSFYNNEISEKSEIFDDQFSVERPDGSNFTLKIRSTKLEDSAMYFCASSVGFSGRADEQYFGPGTRLTVT.

This clone was observed a single time. The CDR3 DNA follows: TGTGCCAGCAGTCGGTTAGGGGTGGACAGGGGATCCTACGAGCAGTACTTC. Its protein is CASSRLGVDRGSYEQYF. This rearrangement joins TRBV27 to TRBJ2-7, with 9 bases fitting TRBD1. Germline CDR1 MNHEY, CDR2 SMNVEV (reference sequence). The J segment lost 1 base and the V segment lost 5 bases, leaving 12 bases of the junction unmatched. The CDR3 is 17 amino acids.

The chain combines TRBV19 with TRBJ1-2, with D possibly being TRBD1 (6 bases). CDR1 and CDR2 (germline): LNHDA, SQIVND (reference sequence). Trimming took 6 bases from V and 0 from J, leaving 17 bases between them. This CDR3 has 16 residues. CDR3 region: CASRAAGATPNYGYTF. Here the CDR3 DNA reads TGTGCCAGTAGAGCAGCGGGGGCTACCCCTAACTATGGCTACACCTTC.

This rearrangement joins TRBV7-2 to TRBJ1-4; D gene unclear. CDR1 and CDR2 (germline): SGHTA, FQGNSA. The V and J ends lost 3 bases and 8 bases respectively, with 19 bases between them. The CDR3 runs 16 residues. This chain's CDR3 is CASSFSPPRPGEKLFF. The DNA of the CDR3 is TGTGCCAGCAGCTTTAGCCCCCCCCGACCCGGGGAAAAACTGTTTTTT.